Reported below is one T cell receptor (beta chain). No antigen is known for it. The sample is drawn from a study of OX40 agonist ivuxolimab in advanced cancers. Study details: Checkpoint inhibitors had been given previously to roughly 40% of patients.

General study results and limits: Low clonal expansion, among the lowest seen, marked partial responders at 0.1-3.0 mg/kg. CD4+ and CD8+ blood T cells expanded clonally by week 6 at 0.1 to 3.0 mg/kg.

The assay was immunoSEQ multiplex PCR, and TCRdb's table has in-frame clones only and misses some. The sample includes some 70,000 clones, approximately 90% of them seen just once. The trim removed 2 bases at V and 3 bases at J, leaving 7 bases unmatched. This CDR3 is built from 16 residues. Germline values: CDR1 MNHEY, CDR2 SVGAGI. V usage is TRBV6-5 and J usage is TRBJ2-3, with 8 positions matching TRBD2. This TCR was sampled from an adult with an advanced solid tumor such as melanoma, head and neck, liver or kidney cancer. The material was CD4+ or CD8+ T cells sorted from blood, obtained in a trial of the OX40 agonist ivuxolimab. CDR3 in DNA: TGTGCCAGCAGTTACAGAGCCGGGAGGGTTACAGATACGCAGTATTTT. The encoded protein is CASSYRAGRVTDTQYF.